A selection of T cell receptor beta chains follows, all from one sample in a study of blood T cells in healthy people across ages. TCRdb processed the 5' RACE reads anew with MiXCR; each CDR3 protein has one entry. This sample carries about 1,500,000 distinct CDR3 sequences, about 40% of them seen once, and the ten largest clones take 7.9%. Sample: blood. The origin of the receptors is a woman aged 18-35 years in good health. Both conserved end residues are part of each CDR3. Fields, in order: CDR3 DNA, CDR3 protein, V gene, D gene, clone size, J gene. A D gene is named only where the DNA matches it firmly. Clone size, where shown, is once, few, many, or a class for clones that have expanded.

cdr3_nt: TGTGCCAGCAATTTTGTCACCTCGAACACTGAAGCTTTCTTT
cdr3_aa: CASNFVTSNTEAFF
v_call: TRBV2
d_call: -
clone_size: once
j_call: TRBJ1-1

cdr3_nt: TGTGCCAGCAGCTGGAAGCCGGGCTCATTATACAATGAGCAGTTCTTC
cdr3_aa: CASSWKPGSLYNEQFF
v_call: TRBV7-2
d_call: -
clone_size: -
j_call: TRBJ2-1

cdr3_nt: TGTGCCAGCACCAGGACAGGGGGCGAGCAGTACTTC
cdr3_aa: CASTRTGGEQYF
v_call: TRBV12-3/TRBV12-4
d_call: TRBD1
clone_size: -
j_call: TRBJ2-7

cdr3_nt: TGTGCCAGCAGCCAAGACTCCGGCTGGGCAGGGGGTGACTATGGCTACACCTTC
cdr3_aa: CASSQDSGWAGGDYGYTF
v_call: TRBV3-1
d_call: TRBD1
clone_size: -
j_call: TRBJ1-2

cdr3_nt: TGTGCCAGCAGCTTAGGGACAAGAGAGAATCAGCCCCAGCATTTT
cdr3_aa: CASSLGTRENQPQHF
v_call: TRBV7-9
d_call: -
clone_size: -
j_call: TRBJ1-5

cdr3_nt: TGTGCCATCAGTGGGGCCCCCAGCGGGAGCTCCTACGGGCAGTACTTC
cdr3_aa: CAISGAPSGSSYGQYF
v_call: TRBV10-3
d_call: TRBD2
clone_size: -
j_call: TRBJ2-7

cdr3_nt: TGTGCCAGCAGGCCCTTTAGCGGGGGCCCCACCTACAATGAGCAGTTCTTC
cdr3_aa: CASRPFSGGPTYNEQFF
v_call: TRBV6-1
d_call: TRBD2
clone_size: -
j_call: TRBJ2-1

cdr3_nt: TGCGCCAGCAGCTTGGCCGCTTTGGGACCAAGCTCCTATAATTCACCCCTCCACTTT
cdr3_aa: CASSLAALGPSSYNSPLHF
v_call: TRBV5-1
d_call: -
clone_size: -
j_call: TRBJ1-6

cdr3_nt: TGCAGCGTCGCAGGGGGCAACTCTGGAAACACCATATATTTT
cdr3_aa: CSVAGGNSGNTIYF
v_call: TRBV29-1
d_call: TRBD1
clone_size: -
j_call: TRBJ1-3

cdr3_nt: TGTGCCAGCAGCTTACTCTTTCAGGGTAATGAGCAGTTCTTC
cdr3_aa: CASSLLFQGNEQFF
v_call: TRBV7-9
d_call: -
clone_size: -
j_call: TRBJ2-1

cdr3_nt: TGTGCCAGCAGCTTAGACGAGTACCAGCCCCAGCATTTT
cdr3_aa: CASSLDEYQPQHF
v_call: TRBV11-2
d_call: -
clone_size: -
j_call: TRBJ1-5

cdr3_nt: TGCGCCAGCAGCCCCCCAGGGGGTGACAATCAGCCCCAGCATTTT
cdr3_aa: CASSPPGGDNQPQHF
v_call: TRBV4-1
d_call: TRBD1
clone_size: -
j_call: TRBJ1-5

cdr3_nt: TGTGCCGGTCATACCGGGACGGGCTCCTACAATGAGCAGTTCTTC
cdr3_aa: CAGHTGTGSYNEQFF
v_call: TRBV2
d_call: -
clone_size: few
j_call: TRBJ2-1

cdr3_nt: TGTGCCAGCAGCCAAGCTAGCAGCACAGATACGCAGTATTTT
cdr3_aa: CASSQASSTDTQYF
v_call: TRBV3-1
d_call: -
clone_size: -
j_call: TRBJ2-3

cdr3_nt: TGCGCCAGCAGCTTGATTAGCGGGGGCCCCACAGATACGCAGTATTTT
cdr3_aa: CASSLISGGPTDTQYF
v_call: TRBV5-1
d_call: TRBD2
clone_size: once
j_call: TRBJ2-3

cdr3_nt: TGTGCCAGCGGTTCCGGGACGGGGTACCCTTATGGCTACACCTTC
cdr3_aa: CASGSGTGYPYGYTF
v_call: TRBV6-5
d_call: -
clone_size: few
j_call: TRBJ1-2

cdr3_nt: TGTGCCAGCAAAGGACAGGGGGCAGGGGCCAACGTCCTGACTTTC
cdr3_aa: CASKGQGAGANVLTF
v_call: TRBV6-6
d_call: TRBD1
clone_size: few
j_call: TRBJ2-6

cdr3_nt: TGCAGCGTTGAAGATACAGCGGTTGAGCAGTTCTTC
cdr3_aa: CSVEDTAVEQFF
v_call: TRBV29-1
d_call: -
clone_size: few
j_call: TRBJ2-1

cdr3_nt: TGTGCCAGCCGGCGAAAAGATACGCAGTATTTT
cdr3_aa: CASRRKDTQYF
v_call: TRBV6-5
d_call: -
clone_size: few
j_call: TRBJ2-3

cdr3_nt: TGCAGTGCGGGGACGTACGGGCTAGCTGTCGACAATGAGCAGTTCTTC
cdr3_aa: CSAGTYGLAVDNEQFF
v_call: TRBV20-1
d_call: -
clone_size: -
j_call: TRBJ2-1

cdr3_nt: TGTGCCAGCACCCGGACGATGGGGCTGAACACTGAAGCTTTCTTT
cdr3_aa: CASTRTMGLNTEAFF
v_call: TRBV6-5
d_call: -
clone_size: few
j_call: TRBJ1-1

cdr3_nt: TGCGCCAGCAGTCTGGGCCCACTAGCGGGAGGGCTGGACGGGGAGCTGTTTTTT
cdr3_aa: CASSLGPLAGGLDGELFF
v_call: TRBV4-1
d_call: TRBD2
clone_size: -
j_call: TRBJ2-2

cdr3_nt: TGCGCCAGCAGCTTGGACAGGGGGATGCTCAATGAGCAGTTCTTC
cdr3_aa: CASSLDRGMLNEQFF
v_call: TRBV5-1
d_call: TRBD1
clone_size: -
j_call: TRBJ2-1

cdr3_nt: TGCAGTGCTAGAGATGAGGGGGGCTCAGATACGCAGTATTTT
cdr3_aa: CSARDEGGSDTQYF
v_call: TRBV20-1
d_call: -
clone_size: -
j_call: TRBJ2-3

cdr3_nt: TGTGCCGGCAGCTTAGCGGCGGGAGGGGGCCGCTCCGTGCAGTATTTT
cdr3_aa: CAGSLAAGGGRSVQYF
v_call: TRBV7-2
d_call: TRBD2
clone_size: -
j_call: TRBJ2-3

cdr3_nt: TGTGCCAGCAGCCGGAAAAAAACTGCGGCGGGAGGGCAAGAGACCCAGTACTTC
cdr3_aa: CASSRKKTAAGGQETQYF
v_call: TRBV7-2
d_call: TRBD2
clone_size: -
j_call: TRBJ2-5

cdr3_nt: TGTGCCAGCAGCTTAACAGGGGTGTCCCCTCCGGATGGCTACACCTTC
cdr3_aa: CASSLTGVSPPDGYTF
v_call: TRBV7-2
d_call: TRBD1
clone_size: -
j_call: TRBJ1-2

cdr3_nt: TGTGCTGAGGGGGGAGGGAGCACAGATACGCAGTATTTT
cdr3_aa: CAEGGGSTDTQYF
v_call: TRBV7-6
d_call: -
clone_size: -
j_call: TRBJ2-3

cdr3_nt: TGTGCCAGCAGCCAAAGTACTACTAGACTGAGTTCCTACAATGAGCAGTTCTTC
cdr3_aa: CASSQSTTRLSSYNEQFF
v_call: TRBV3-1
d_call: -
clone_size: -
j_call: TRBJ2-1

cdr3_nt: TGTGCCTGCCTATGGTTCTCTGGGGCCAACGTCCTGACTTTC
cdr3_aa: CACLWFSGANVLTF
v_call: TRBV6-1
d_call: -
clone_size: -
j_call: TRBJ2-6

cdr3_nt: TGTGCCAGCAGTTACTCGGAGACTAGCGGGAAGGAGCAGTTCTTC
cdr3_aa: CASSYSETSGKEQFF
v_call: TRBV6-6
d_call: TRBD2
clone_size: -
j_call: TRBJ2-1

cdr3_nt: TGTGCCAGCAGTGGGCTAGCGAGGCAAGAGACCCAGTACTTC
cdr3_aa: CASSGLARQETQYF
v_call: TRBV2
d_call: -
clone_size: few
j_call: TRBJ2-5

cdr3_nt: TGTGCCATCAGTGCCCCCTCCTACAATGAGCAGTTCTTC
cdr3_aa: CAISAPSYNEQFF
v_call: TRBV10-3
d_call: -
clone_size: few
j_call: TRBJ2-1

cdr3_nt: TGTGCCAGCAGTAACAGGAGAGCTGGCTACACCTTC
cdr3_aa: CASSNRRAGYTF
v_call: TRBV12-3/TRBV12-4
d_call: -
clone_size: -
j_call: TRBJ1-2

cdr3_nt: TGTGCCAGCAGCTTAGCTTCCACACTCGAGCAGTACTTC
cdr3_aa: CASSLASTLEQYF
v_call: TRBV11-2
d_call: -
clone_size: few
j_call: TRBJ2-7

cdr3_nt: TGTGCCAGCAGGGAGACTAGCGCGACCTACGAGCAGTACTTC
cdr3_aa: CASRETSATYEQYF
v_call: TRBV2
d_call: TRBD2
clone_size: few
j_call: TRBJ2-7

cdr3_nt: TGTGCCAGCAGTTCCGCCGGGGGTAAGAGAGAGACCCAGTACTTC
cdr3_aa: CASSSAGGKRETQYF
v_call: TRBV12-3/TRBV12-4
d_call: -
clone_size: -
j_call: TRBJ2-5

cdr3_nt: TGTGCCACCCGTCTAGTTTCCTACAATGAGCAGTTCTTC
cdr3_aa: CATRLVSYNEQFF
v_call: TRBV6-1
d_call: -
clone_size: few
j_call: TRBJ2-1

cdr3_nt: TGTGCCAGCAGTTTTAGCGGGGGGAATACGCAGTATTTT
cdr3_aa: CASSFSGGNTQYF
v_call: TRBV27
d_call: TRBD2
clone_size: few
j_call: TRBJ2-3

cdr3_nt: TGCGCCAGCAGCTCCAACTTACCTAGGGGACTGGATGAGCAGTTCTTC
cdr3_aa: CASSSNLPRGLDEQFF
v_call: TRBV5-1
d_call: -
clone_size: -
j_call: TRBJ2-1

cdr3_nt: TGCAGTGCTATCCCGGGACTAGCCCTTCGGGAGCAGTACTTC
cdr3_aa: CSAIPGLALREQYF
v_call: TRBV20-1
d_call: TRBD2
clone_size: -
j_call: TRBJ2-7

cdr3_nt: TGTGCCAGCAGCCAAGAGTCCTTCCAAGAGACCCAGTACTTC
cdr3_aa: CASSQESFQETQYF
v_call: TRBV3-1
d_call: -
clone_size: -
j_call: TRBJ2-5

cdr3_nt: TGTGCCAGCAGCCGCACAACAGGGGACAGCTACGAGCAGTACTTC
cdr3_aa: CASSRTTGDSYEQYF
v_call: TRBV3-1
d_call: TRBD1
clone_size: few
j_call: TRBJ2-7

cdr3_nt: TGCGCCAGCAGCCAAGACGGGACTGGGAACTACGAGCAGTACTTC
cdr3_aa: CASSQDGTGNYEQYF
v_call: TRBV4-1
d_call: -
clone_size: few
j_call: TRBJ2-7

cdr3_nt: TGTGCCAGCAGCTTAGGGCAGACTATTGGCGAGCAGTACTTC
cdr3_aa: CASSLGQTIGEQYF
v_call: TRBV11-2
d_call: -
clone_size: once
j_call: TRBJ2-7

cdr3_nt: TGCGCCAGCAGCTTGGCGGGAGGACAAGATGGCTACACCTTC
cdr3_aa: CASSLAGGQDGYTF
v_call: TRBV5-1
d_call: -
clone_size: few
j_call: TRBJ1-2

cdr3_nt: TGCGCCAGCAGCCAAGACTTAGGGGGAAGGAACACTGGAGCTTTCTTT
cdr3_aa: CASSQDLGGRNTGAFF
v_call: TRBV4-1
d_call: -
clone_size: -
j_call: TRBJ1-1

cdr3_nt: TGTGCCAGCAGATGGGACAGTGATTATAATTCACCCCTCCACTTT
cdr3_aa: CASRWDSDYNSPLHF
v_call: TRBV6-1
d_call: TRBD1
clone_size: -
j_call: TRBJ1-6

cdr3_nt: TGTGCCAGCAGCCAAGGCGGGAGAGGTGAGACCCAGTACTTC
cdr3_aa: CASSQGGRGETQYF
v_call: TRBV3-1
d_call: TRBD2
clone_size: -
j_call: TRBJ2-5

cdr3_nt: TGTGCCACCAGCAGAGATTACCCCGTAACAGTCTTGCACACTGAAGCTTTCTTT
cdr3_aa: CATSRDYPVTVLHTEAFF
v_call: TRBV15
d_call: -
clone_size: -
j_call: TRBJ1-1

cdr3_nt: TGTGCCAGCGGCAGGGTCGGCAATGAGCAGTTCTTC
cdr3_aa: CASGRVGNEQFF
v_call: TRBV12-3/TRBV12-4
d_call: -
clone_size: -
j_call: TRBJ2-1

cdr3_nt: TGCGCCAGCAGCGCGCGGTCGGGGGTGAACACTGAAGCTTTCTTT
cdr3_aa: CASSARSGVNTEAFF
v_call: TRBV4-1
d_call: -
clone_size: -
j_call: TRBJ1-1

cdr3_nt: TGCGCCAGCAGCTGGGGGCGACAGGTGTCCTACAATGAGCAGTTCTTC
cdr3_aa: CASSWGRQVSYNEQFF
v_call: TRBV5-1
d_call: -
clone_size: few
j_call: TRBJ2-1

cdr3_nt: TGTGCCAGCAGTTTAGACAGCCTCTTCAGCAATCAGCCCCAGCATTTT
cdr3_aa: CASSLDSLFSNQPQHF
v_call: TRBV28
d_call: -
clone_size: -
j_call: TRBJ1-5

cdr3_nt: TGTGCCAGCAGCCCAGGGGTCCCACCTAGCTCTGGAAACACCATATATTTT
cdr3_aa: CASSPGVPPSSGNTIYF
v_call: TRBV21-1
d_call: -
clone_size: -
j_call: TRBJ1-3